A selection of T cell receptor beta chains follows, all from one sample in a study of beta chain features in type 1 diabetes. Only in-frame clones appear in the TCRdb table, and some are missing; sequencing was by immunoSEQ multiplex PCR. Among 620,000 or so clones listed, around 15% were seen once. Sequencing used naive CD4+ T cells from blood. The origin of the receptors is a young man in good health. The conserved cysteine and the conserved F or W are not part of the CDR3 here.

CDR3 protein: ASSSSAATNEKLF
V gene: TRBV2

CDR3 protein: ASSPGLAGGSNNEQF
V gene: TRBV7-2

CDR3 protein: AWRIQGIRGYT
V gene: TRBV30

CDR3 protein: ASSVERDPYT
V gene: TRBV9

CDR3 protein: ASSPRTGAETQY
V gene: TRBV2

CDR3 protein: ASSVQSPSTDTQY
V gene: TRBV2

CDR3 protein: ASSLVVPQKTQY
V gene: TRBV28

CDR3 protein: SVRQGRATEAF
V gene: TRBV29-1

CDR3 protein: ASSLYGGGRPETQY
V gene: TRBV28

CDR3 protein: ASSLMAGTTPYNEQF
V gene: TRBV7-2

CDR3 protein: ASSLDRRDRPF
V gene: TRBV11-2

CDR3 protein: ASSLAGANYGYT
V gene: TRBV7-9

CDR3 protein: ASSIWGQKNTEAF
V gene: TRBV19

CDR3 protein: ASSQKVNTEAF
V gene: TRBV4-3

CDR3 protein: ASSEAPTASYNEQF
V gene: TRBV6-1

CDR3 protein: ASMRQGKEQY
V gene: TRBV4-1

CDR3 protein: ASSQTSATSYEQY
V gene: TRBV4-3

CDR3 protein: ASSLSGFPYNEQF
V gene: TRBV7-3

CDR3 protein: ASSLRRGARETQY
V gene: TRBV13

CDR3 protein: ASSLGGGLITDTQY
V gene: TRBV7-2

CDR3 protein: ASRDRGDQPQH
V gene: TRBV6-6

CDR3 protein: ASSLMGHGNIQY
V gene: TRBV5-6

CDR3 protein: ASSLLYWQGSNQPQH
V gene: TRBV7-2